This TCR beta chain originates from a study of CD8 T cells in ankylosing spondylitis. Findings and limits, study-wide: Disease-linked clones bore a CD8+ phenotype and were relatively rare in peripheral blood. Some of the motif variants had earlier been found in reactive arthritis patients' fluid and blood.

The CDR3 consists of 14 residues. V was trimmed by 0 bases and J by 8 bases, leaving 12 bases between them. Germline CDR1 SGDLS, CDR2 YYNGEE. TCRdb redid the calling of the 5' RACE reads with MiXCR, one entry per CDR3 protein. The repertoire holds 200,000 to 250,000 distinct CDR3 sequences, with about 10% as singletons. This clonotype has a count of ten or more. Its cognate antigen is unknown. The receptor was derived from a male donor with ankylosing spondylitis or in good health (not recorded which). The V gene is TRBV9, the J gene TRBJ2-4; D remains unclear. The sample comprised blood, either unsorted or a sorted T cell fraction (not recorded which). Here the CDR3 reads CASSVAGSVDIQYF. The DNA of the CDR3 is TGTGCCAGCAGCGTAGCTGGTTCGGTAGACATTCAGTACTTC.